This T cell receptor beta chain stems from a study of blood T cell repertoires in COVID-19. At the level of the study: Collection of acute and convalescent COVID-19 samples took place in the United States, Italy and Spain. T cells, B-cell-depleted T cells, or PBMCs provided the cDNA or gDNA that served as material.

In the study's own analysis: Cell counts per sample came from amplifying reference gene primers. Clones were sequenced by immunoSEQ multiplex PCR, and TCRdb holds only the in-frame ones, with some missing. The V and J calls and clone size are taken from that table; D and trimming were inferred from the DNA. The sample lists 270,000 or so clones, about 89% seen once, with about 4.2% in the top ten. CDR3 length: 14 amino acids. Germline V gene lookup returns CDR1 WSHSY and CDR2 SAAADI. Trimming removed 10 bases from V and 3 bases from J, with 18 bases in between. The clonotype comes from a middle-aged man with acute or convalescent COVID-19. The gene calls are TRBV10-2 and TRBJ1-2; no clear D gene. The source material was peripheral blood. The CDR3 DNA reads as TGCGCCAACCCTAGACGAGTTCGATACTATGGCTACACCTTC. Translation: CANPRRVRYYGYTF.